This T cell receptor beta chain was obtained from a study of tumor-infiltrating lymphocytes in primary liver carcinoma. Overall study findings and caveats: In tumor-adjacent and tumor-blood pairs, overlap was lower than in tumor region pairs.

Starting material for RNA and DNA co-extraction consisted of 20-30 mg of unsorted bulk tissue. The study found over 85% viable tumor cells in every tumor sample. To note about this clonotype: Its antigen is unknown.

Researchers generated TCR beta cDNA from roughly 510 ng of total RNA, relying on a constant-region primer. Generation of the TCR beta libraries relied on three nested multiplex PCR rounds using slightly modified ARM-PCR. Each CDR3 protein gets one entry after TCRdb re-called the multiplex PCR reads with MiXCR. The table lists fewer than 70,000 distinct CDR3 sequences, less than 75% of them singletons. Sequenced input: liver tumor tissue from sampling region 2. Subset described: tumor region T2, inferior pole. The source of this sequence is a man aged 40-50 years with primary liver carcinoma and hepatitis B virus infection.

CDR3 nucleotides: TGCAGCGTTGATGAGGCAGGCTTAGAGACCCAGTACTTC. Translating it yields CSVDEAGLETQYF. This rearrangement joins TRBV29-1 to TRBJ2-5; D is unclear. Germline assignment: CDR1 SQVTM and CDR2 ANQGSEA. Trimming took 3 bases from V and 4 from J, leaving 12 bases between them. This CDR3 comprises 13 residues.